A selection of T cell receptor beta chains follows, all from one sample in a study of vaccination effects on CD4 cells after COVID-19. Repertoires were generated with immunoSEQ multiplex PCR, while TCRdb's copy carries only in-frame clones and drops some. The sample yields tens of thousands of clones, over 65% seen once. Their antigens are not known. The sample was CD4+ T cells from PBMCs cultured without peptide, taken after COVID-19 vaccination. The receptors shown here come from a human donor who had a prior SARS-CoV-2 infection. Each CDR3 is given with its conserved first and last residue. The D gene is left open where the match is weak. Not all rows give a size; the values are once, few, many and, for expanded clones, a class.

NA,TRBJ1-1,NA,TRBV9,TGTGCCAGCAGCGTAGGCGGTCAGCTTAACACTGAAGCTTTCTTT,CASSVGGQLNTEAFF
NA,TRBJ2-5,NA,TRBV5-1,TGCGCCAGCAGCTGGGAAGGGGGCGCGGGGGAGACCCAGTACTTC,CASSWEGGAGETQYF
once,TRBJ1-1,NA,TRBV18,TGTGCCAGCTCACTAAATGGACTGGGAAATACTGAAGCTTTCTTT,CASSLNGLGNTEAFF
few,TRBJ2-2,NA,TRBV4-1,TGCGCCAGCAGCCTACGGGACGGACGGTGGACCGGGGAGCTGTTTTTT,CASSLRDGRWTGELFF
NA,TRBJ2-3,TRBD1,TRBV3-1/TRBV3-2,TGTGCCAGCAGCCGTACCGGGACAGGCACAGATACGCAGTATTTT,CASSRTGTGTDTQYF
NA,TRBJ1-5,NA,TRBV9,TGTGCCAGCAGCGTAGTCAGGGCCGGGCATCAGCCCCAGCATTTT,CASSVVRAGHQPQHF
NA,TRBJ2-3,NA,TRBV11-2,TGTGCCAGCAGCTCGGTGGGGGTACTCACAGATACGCAGTATTTT,CASSSVGVLTDTQYF
NA,TRBJ2-7,NA,TRBV7-2,TGTGCCAGCAGCTTAGAGGGGGGACTGATAAGCTCCTACGAGCAGTACTTC,CASSLEGGLISSYEQYF
NA,TRBJ2-1,TRBD2,TRBV5-6,TGTGCCAGCAGCCTACTAGCGGGAAGCAACAATGAGCAGTTCTTC,CASSLLAGSNNEQFF
NA,TRBJ2-1,TRBD2,TRBV30,TGTGCCTGGAGTGTACTTGGGACTAGCGGAAGCTACAATGAGCAGTTCTTC,CAWSVLGTSGSYNEQFF
once,TRBJ2-7,NA,TRBV6-8,TGTGCCCCCAGCCCCCGAGGGGTTGCCTACGAGCAGTACTTC,CAPSPRGVAYEQYF
NA,TRBJ2-5,NA,TRBV18,TGTGCCAGCTCACCGGGATTCCAAGAGACCCAGTACTTC,CASSPGFQETQYF
NA,TRBJ1-6,NA,TRBV3-1/TRBV3-2,TGTGCCAGCAGCCAAGGAGCGGGGGGTTTGGCTTCACCCCTCCACTTT,CASSQGAGGLASPLHF
NA,TRBJ2-7,TRBD1,TRBV5-6,TGTGCCAGCAGCCATCCCGGGACAGTTGCCGAGCAGTACTTC,CASSHPGTVAEQYF
NA,TRBJ2-2,TRBD1,TRBV5-4,TGTGCCAGCAGCGGACAGGGGATCACCGGGGAGCTGTTTTTT,CASSGQGITGELFF
few,TRBJ1-2,TRBD1,TRBV6-5,TGTGCCAGCAGCCAGGACAGGGACGGTGGCTACACCTTC,CASSQDRDGGYTF
NA,TRBJ1-5,TRBD1,TRBV30,TGTGCCTGGGGGGGACAGAACAGGGCTCAGCCCCAGCATTTT,CAWGGQNRAQPQHF
few,TRBJ1-2,TRBD1,TRBV7-9,TGTGCCAGCAGCTTGGTGACAGGGGGCGGCTATGGCTACACCTTC,CASSLVTGGGYGYTF
NA,TRBJ2-7,NA,TRBV23-1,TGCGCCAGCAGTCGGGGGACTTATAATCCCTCCTACGAGCAGTACTTC,CASSRGTYNPSYEQYF